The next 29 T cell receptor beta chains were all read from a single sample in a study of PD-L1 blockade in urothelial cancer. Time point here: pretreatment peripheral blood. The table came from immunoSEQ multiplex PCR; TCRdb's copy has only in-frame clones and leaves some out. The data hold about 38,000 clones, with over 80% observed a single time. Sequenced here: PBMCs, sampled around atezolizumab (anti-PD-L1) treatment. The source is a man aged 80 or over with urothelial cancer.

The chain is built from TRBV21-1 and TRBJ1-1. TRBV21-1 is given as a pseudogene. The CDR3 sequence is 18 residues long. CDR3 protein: CASSNPNLGRVGNTEAFF. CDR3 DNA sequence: TGTGCCAGCAGCAATCCTAATCTGGGTCGGGTTGGGAACACTGAAGCTTTCTTT.

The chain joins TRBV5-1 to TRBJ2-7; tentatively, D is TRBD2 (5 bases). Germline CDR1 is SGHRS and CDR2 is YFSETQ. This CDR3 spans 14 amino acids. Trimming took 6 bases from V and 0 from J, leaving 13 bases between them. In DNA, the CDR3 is TGCGCCAGCACCGGCGGGTGGAGCTCCTACGAGCAGTACTTC. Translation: CASTGGWSSYEQYF.

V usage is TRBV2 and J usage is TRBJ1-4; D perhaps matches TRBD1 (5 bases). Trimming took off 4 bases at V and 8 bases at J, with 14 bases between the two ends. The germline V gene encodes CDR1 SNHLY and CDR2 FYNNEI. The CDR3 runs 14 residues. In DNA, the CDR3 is TGTGCCAGCAGTGGCCTTGCTAAGGGGGAAAAACTGTTTTTT. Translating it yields CASSGLAKGEKLFF.

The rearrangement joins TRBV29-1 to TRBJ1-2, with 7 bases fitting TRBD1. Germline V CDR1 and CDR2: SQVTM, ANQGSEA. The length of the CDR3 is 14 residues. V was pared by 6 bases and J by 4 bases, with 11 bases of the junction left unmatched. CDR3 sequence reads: CSVRPGQRSYGYTF. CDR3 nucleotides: TGCAGCGTCCGACCGGGACAGCGTTCCTATGGCTACACCTTC.

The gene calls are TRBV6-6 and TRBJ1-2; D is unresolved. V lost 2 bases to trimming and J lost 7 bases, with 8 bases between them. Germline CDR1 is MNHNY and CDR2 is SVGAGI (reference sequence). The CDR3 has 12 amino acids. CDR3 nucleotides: TGTGCCAGCAGTTACGGGAGAGGTGGCTACACCTTC. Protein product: CASSYGRGGYTF.

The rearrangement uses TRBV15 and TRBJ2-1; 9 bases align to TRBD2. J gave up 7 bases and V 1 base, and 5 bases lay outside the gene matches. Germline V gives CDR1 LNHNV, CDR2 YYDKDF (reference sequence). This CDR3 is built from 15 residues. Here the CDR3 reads CATSRASGRLNEQFF. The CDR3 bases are TGTGCCACCAGCAGAGCCAGCGGGAGGCTTAATGAGCAGTTCTTC.

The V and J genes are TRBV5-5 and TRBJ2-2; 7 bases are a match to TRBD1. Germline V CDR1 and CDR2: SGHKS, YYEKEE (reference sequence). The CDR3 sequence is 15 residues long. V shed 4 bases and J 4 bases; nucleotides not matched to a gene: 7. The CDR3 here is CASSGLTGPTGELFF. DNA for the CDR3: TGTGCCAGCAGCGGTTTGACAGGGCCCACCGGGGAGCTGTTTTTT.

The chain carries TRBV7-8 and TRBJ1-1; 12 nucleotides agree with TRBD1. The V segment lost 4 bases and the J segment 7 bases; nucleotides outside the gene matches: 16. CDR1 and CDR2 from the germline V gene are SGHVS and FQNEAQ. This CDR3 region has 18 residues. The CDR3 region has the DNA TGTGCCAGCAGCTCTTACCGCCGGGACAGGGGGCAAGGATATGAAGCTTTCTTT. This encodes CASSSYRRDRGQGYEAFF. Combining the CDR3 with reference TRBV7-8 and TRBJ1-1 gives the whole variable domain GAGVSQSPRYKVAKRGQDVALRCDPISGHVSLFWYQQALGQGPEFLTYFQNEAQLDKSGLPSDRFFAERPEGSVSTLKIQRTQQEDSAVYLCASSSYRRDRGQGYEAFFGQGTRLTVV.

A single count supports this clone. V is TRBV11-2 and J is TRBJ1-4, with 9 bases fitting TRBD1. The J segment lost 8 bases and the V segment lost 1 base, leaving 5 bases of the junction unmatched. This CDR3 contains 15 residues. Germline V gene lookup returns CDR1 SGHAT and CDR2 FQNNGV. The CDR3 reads CASSLGGTGLEKLFF. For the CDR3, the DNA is TGTGCCAGCAGCTTAGGAGGGACAGGGTTGGAAAAACTGTTTTTT. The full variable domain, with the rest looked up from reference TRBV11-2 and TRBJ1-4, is EAGVAQSPRYKIIEKRQSVAFWCNPISGHATLYWYQQILGQGPKLLIQFQNNGVVDDSQLPKDRFSAERLKGVDSTLKIQPAKLEDSAVYLCASSLGGTGLEKLFFGSGTQLSVL.

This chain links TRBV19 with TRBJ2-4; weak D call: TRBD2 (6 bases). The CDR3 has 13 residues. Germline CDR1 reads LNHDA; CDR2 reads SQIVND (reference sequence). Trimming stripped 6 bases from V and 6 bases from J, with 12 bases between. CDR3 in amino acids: CASSARDLNIQYF. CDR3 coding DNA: TGTGCCAGTAGCGCGCGGGACCTAAACATTCAGTACTTC.

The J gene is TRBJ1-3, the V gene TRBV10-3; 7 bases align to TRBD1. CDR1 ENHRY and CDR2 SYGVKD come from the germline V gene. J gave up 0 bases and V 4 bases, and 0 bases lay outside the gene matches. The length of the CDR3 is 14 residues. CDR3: CAISGQGSGNTIYF. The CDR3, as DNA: TGTGCCATCAGTGGACAGGGCTCTGGAAACACCATATATTTT.

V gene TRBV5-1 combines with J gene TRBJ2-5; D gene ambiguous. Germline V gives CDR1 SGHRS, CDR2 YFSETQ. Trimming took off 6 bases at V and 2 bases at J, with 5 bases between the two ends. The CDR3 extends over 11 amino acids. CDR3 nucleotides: TGCGCCAGCACAGAACAAGAGACCCAGTACTTC. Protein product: CASTEQETQYF. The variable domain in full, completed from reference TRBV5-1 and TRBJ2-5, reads KAGVTQTPRYLIKTRGQQVTLSCSPISGHRSVSWYQQTPGQGLQFLFEYFSETQRNKGNFPGRFSGRQFSNSRSEMNVSTLELGDSALYLCASTEQETQYFGPGTRLLVL.

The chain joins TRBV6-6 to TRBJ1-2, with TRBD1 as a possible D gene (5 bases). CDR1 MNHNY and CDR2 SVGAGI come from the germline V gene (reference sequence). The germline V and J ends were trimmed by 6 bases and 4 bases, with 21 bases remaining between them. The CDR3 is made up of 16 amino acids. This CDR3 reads CASSYSRGTEAYGYTF. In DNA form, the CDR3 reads TGTGCCAGCAGCTACAGTCGGGGGACGGAGGCCTATGGCTACACCTTC.

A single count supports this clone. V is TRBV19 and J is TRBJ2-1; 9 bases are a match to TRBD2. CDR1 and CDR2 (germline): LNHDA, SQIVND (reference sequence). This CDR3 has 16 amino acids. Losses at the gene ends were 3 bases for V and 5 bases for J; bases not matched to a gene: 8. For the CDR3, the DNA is TGTGCCAGTAGTATCCCGGGCGGGAGGGCCGACAATGAGCAGTTCTTC. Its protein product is CASSIPGGRADNEQFF. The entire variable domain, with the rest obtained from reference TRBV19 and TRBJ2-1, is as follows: DGGITQSPKYLFRKEGQNVTLSCEQNLNHDAMYWYRQDPGQGLRLIYYSQIVNDFQKGDIAEGYSVSREKKESFPLTVTSAQKNPTAFYLCASSIPGGRADNEQFFGPGTRLTVL.

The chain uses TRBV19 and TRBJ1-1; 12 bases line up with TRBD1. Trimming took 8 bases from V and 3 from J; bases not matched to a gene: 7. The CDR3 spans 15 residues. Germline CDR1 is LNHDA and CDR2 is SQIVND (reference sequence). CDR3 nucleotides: TGTGCCAGTGGGGGACAGGGGGCGTATTACACTGAAGCTTTCTTT. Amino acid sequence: CASGGQGAYYTEAFF.

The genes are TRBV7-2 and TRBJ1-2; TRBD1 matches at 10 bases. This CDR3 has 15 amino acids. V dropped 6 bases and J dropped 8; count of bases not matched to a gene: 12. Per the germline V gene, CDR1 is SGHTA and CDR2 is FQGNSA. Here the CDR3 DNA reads TGTGCCAGCAGGCCAGTTCTCTCGGACAGGGGGGGCTACACCTTC. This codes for CASRPVLSDRGGYTF.

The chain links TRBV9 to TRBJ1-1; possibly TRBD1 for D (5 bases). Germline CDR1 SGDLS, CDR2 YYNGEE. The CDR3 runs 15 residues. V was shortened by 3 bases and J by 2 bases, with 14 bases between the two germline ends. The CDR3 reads CASSAVTVLNTEAFF. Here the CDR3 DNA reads TGTGCCAGCAGCGCTGTGACAGTTTTAAACACTGAAGCTTTCTTT.

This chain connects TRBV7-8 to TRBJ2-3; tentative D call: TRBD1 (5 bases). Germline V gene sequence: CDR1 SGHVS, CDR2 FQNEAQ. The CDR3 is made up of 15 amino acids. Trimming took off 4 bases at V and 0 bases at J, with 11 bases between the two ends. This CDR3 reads CASSSGQISTDTQYF. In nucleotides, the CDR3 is TGTGCCAGCAGCTCTGGACAAATAAGCACAGATACGCAGTATTTT. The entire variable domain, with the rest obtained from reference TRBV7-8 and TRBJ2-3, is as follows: GAGVSQSPRYKVAKRGQDVALRCDPISGHVSLFWYQQALGQGPEFLTYFQNEAQLDKSGLPSDRFFAERPEGSVSTLKIQRTQQEDSAVYLCASSSGQISTDTQYFGPGTRLTVL.

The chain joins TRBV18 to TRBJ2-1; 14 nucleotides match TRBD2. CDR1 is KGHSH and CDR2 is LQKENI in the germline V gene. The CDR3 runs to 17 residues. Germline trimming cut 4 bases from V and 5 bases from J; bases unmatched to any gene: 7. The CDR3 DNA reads TGTGCCAGCTCACTAGGGACTAGCGGGAGTGGACACAATGAGCAGTTCTTC. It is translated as CASSLGTSGSGHNEQFF.

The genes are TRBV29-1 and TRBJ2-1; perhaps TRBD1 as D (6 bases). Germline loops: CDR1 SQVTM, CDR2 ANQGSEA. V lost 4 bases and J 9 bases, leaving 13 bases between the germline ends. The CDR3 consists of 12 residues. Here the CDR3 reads CSVVQGKGEQFF. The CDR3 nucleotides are TGCAGCGTTGTACAGGGTAAGGGTGAGCAGTTCTTC.

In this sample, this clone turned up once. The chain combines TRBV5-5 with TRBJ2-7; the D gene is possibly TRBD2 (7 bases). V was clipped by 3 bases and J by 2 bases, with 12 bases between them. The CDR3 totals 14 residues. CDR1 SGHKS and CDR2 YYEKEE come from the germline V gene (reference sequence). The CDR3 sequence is CASSWGGHPYEQYF. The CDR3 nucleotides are TGTGCCAGCAGCTGGGGGGGACACCCCTACGAGCAGTACTTC.

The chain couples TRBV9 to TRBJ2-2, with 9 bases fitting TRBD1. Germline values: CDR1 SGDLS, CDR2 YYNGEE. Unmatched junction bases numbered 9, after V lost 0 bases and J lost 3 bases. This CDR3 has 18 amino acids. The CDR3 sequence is CASSVDLGQGLDTGELFF. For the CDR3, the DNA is TGTGCCAGCAGCGTAGATCTGGGACAGGGCCTCGACACCGGGGAGCTGTTTTTT.

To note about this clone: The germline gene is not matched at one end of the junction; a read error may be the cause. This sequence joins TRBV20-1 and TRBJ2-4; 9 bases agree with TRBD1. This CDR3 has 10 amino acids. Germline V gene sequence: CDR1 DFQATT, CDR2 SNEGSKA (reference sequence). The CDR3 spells CSANPGTGTF. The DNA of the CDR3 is TGCAGTGCTAACCCTGGGACAGGGACCTTC.

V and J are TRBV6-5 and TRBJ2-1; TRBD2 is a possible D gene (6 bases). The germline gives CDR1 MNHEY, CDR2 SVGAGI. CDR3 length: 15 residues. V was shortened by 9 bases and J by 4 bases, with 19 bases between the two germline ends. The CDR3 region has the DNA TGTGCCAGTGGGCAGGGACTCTCCCGTTACAATGAGCAGTTCTTC. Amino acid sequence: CASGQGLSRYNEQFF.

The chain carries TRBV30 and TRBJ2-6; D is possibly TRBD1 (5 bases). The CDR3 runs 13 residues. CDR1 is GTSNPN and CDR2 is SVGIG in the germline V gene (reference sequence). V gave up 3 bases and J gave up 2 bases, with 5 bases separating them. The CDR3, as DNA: TGTGCCTGGAGGGGGCCTGGGGCCAACGTCCTGACTTTC. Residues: CAWRGPGANVLTF.

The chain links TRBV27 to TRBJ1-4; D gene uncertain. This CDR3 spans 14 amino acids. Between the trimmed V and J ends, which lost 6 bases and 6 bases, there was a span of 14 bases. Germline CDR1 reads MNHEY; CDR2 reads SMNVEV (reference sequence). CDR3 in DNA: TGTGCCAGCAGACGGACGGGAGGATATGAAAAACTGTTTTTT. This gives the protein CASRRTGGYEKLFF.

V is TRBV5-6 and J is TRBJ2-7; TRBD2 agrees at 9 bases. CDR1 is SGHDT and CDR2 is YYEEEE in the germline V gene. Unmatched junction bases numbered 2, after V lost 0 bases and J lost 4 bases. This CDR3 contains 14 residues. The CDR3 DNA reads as TGTGCCAGCAGCTTGGGGGCGGGAGGGTACGAGCAGTACTTC. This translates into CASSLGAGGYEQYF.

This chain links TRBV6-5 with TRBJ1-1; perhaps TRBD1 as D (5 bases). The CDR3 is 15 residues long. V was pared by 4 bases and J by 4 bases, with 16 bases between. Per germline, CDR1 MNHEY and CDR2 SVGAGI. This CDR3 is CASSSSWAGGTEAFF. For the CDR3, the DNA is TGTGCCAGCAGTTCGTCCTGGGCCGGGGGCACTGAAGCTTTCTTT.

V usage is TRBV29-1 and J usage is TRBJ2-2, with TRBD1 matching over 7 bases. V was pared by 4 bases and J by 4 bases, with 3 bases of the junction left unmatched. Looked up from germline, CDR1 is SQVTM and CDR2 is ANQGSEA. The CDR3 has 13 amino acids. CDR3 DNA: TGCAGCGTTGGACAGGGCTTCACCGGGGAGCTGTTTTTT. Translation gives CSVGQGFTGELFF.